This passage covers 2 T cell receptor beta chains from one sample sequenced in a study of blood T cell repertoires in COVID-19. The data were produced by immunoSEQ multiplex PCR, yet TCRdb's version contains in-frame clones alone and is incomplete. The profile shows almost 100,000 clones, approximately 86% of them singletons. The sequencing input was peripheral blood. Receptors originate from a man aged 50 to 59 with acute or convalescent COVID-19.

This clone occurred once. V and J are TRBV9 and TRBJ2-2, with D perhaps matching TRBD2 (6 bases). CDR3 length equals 18 residues. Trimming took 3 bases from V and 3 from J, leaving 21 bases between them. Germline V gene sequence: CDR1 SGDLS, CDR2 YYNGEE. The CDR3 region is CASSERGSLAQHTGELFF. CDR3 bases: TGTGCCAGCAGCGAGAGGGGAAGTCTAGCGCAACACACCGGGGAGCTGTTTTTT.

The chain joins TRBV15 to TRBJ2-5; no clear D. The CDR3 runs to 14 residues. V lost 1 base and J lost 0, with 6 bases in between. Germline-derived CDR1 and CDR2 are LNHNV and YYDKDF (reference sequence). The CDR3 sequence is CATSRGSDQETQYF. The CDR3 DNA is TGTGCCACCAGCAGAGGTAGTGACCAAGAGACCCAGTACTTC.